This record covers a single T cell receptor (beta chain). From germline, CDR1 is SGHRS and CDR2 YFSETQ. Deletions cut 4 bases from V and 6 bases from J, with 13 bases between. CDR3 size: 14 residues. These data come from a study of T cell changes during pregnancy in multiple sclerosis. Assay: immunoSEQ multiplex PCR; the TCRdb copy retains only in-frame clones and omits some. The sample has tens of thousands of clones; 92% are singletons. This clonotype originated in a female donor with multiple sclerosis, enrolled in a pregnancy study. The sample in question was CD4+ T cells from peripheral blood mononuclear cells, obtained after pregnancy. V usage is TRBV5-1 and J usage is TRBJ1-4, with D tentatively TRBD1 (5 bases). The CDR3 DNA sequence: TGCGCCAGCAGCGACCAGGGAAAGGATGAAAAACTGTTTTTT. It is translated as CASSDQGKDEKLFF.